These 31 T cell receptor beta chains came from one sample sequenced in a study of shared clonotypes between healthy human individuals. Clones were read by immunoSEQ multiplex PCR, and TCRdb kept only the in-frame ones, dropping some. The sample shows 400,000 to 600,000 clones, about 96% of them seen only once. What was sequenced was naive CD4+ T cells sorted from blood. Subset of the sample: CD45RA+ positively selected. The receptor source for this set is a woman younger than 45 in good health.

V and J are TRBV7-9 and TRBJ1-5; D remains ambiguous. V lost 4 bases and J 1 base, leaving 5 bases between the germline ends. Germline loops: CDR1 SEHNR, CDR2 FQNEAQ (reference sequence). This CDR3 is built from 13 residues. CDR3 DNA: TGTGCCAGCAGCTCGAGGAGCAATCAGCCCCAGCATTTT. Residues: CASSSRSNQPQHF.

V usage is TRBV28 and J usage is TRBJ2-7; D gene ambiguous. V was clipped by 5 bases and J by 4 bases, with 12 bases between them. CDR1 MDHEN and CDR2 SYDVKM come from the germline V gene. This CDR3 is 13 amino acids long. This chain's CDR3 is CASSPAPQYEQYF. CDR3 in DNA: TGTGCCAGCAGTCCCGCCCCGCAGTACGAGCAGTACTTC.

The chain combines TRBV10-2 with TRBJ2-1, with 16 bases that match TRBD2. The CDR3 consists of 17 residues. CDR1 and CDR2 (germline): WSHSY, SAAADI. V was clipped by 2 bases and J by 7 bases; unmatched bases: 5. CDR3 loop: CASSEGRGLAGGNEQFF. DNA for the CDR3: TGCGCCAGCAGTGAGGGCAGGGGACTAGCGGGAGGGAATGAGCAGTTCTTC.

The J gene is TRBJ2-1, the V gene TRBV5-4; 8 positions agree with TRBD2. Germline V gene data show CDR1 as SGHNT and CDR2 as YYREEE (reference sequence). After removal of 4 bases from V and 7 bases from J, the junction contained 13 bases not matched to a gene. The CDR3 consists of 16 residues. The CDR3 here is CASSSAGTRNRNEQFF. The DNA of the CDR3 is TGTGCCAGCAGCAGTGCCGGGACTAGGAACCGAAATGAGCAGTTCTTC.

The chain couples TRBV7-9 to TRBJ2-7; D call uncertain. Trimming pared 2 bases from V and 2 bases from J, leaving 4 bases between. Looked up from germline, CDR1 is SEHNR and CDR2 is FQNEAQ (reference sequence). The CDR3 is 12 amino acids. The CDR3 DNA reads TGTGCCAGCAGCTTAATGACCTACGAGCAGTACTTC. Encoded protein: CASSLMTYEQYF.

This clone was detected a few times. CDR3: CASRGTSGRGELFF. In DNA form, the CDR3 reads TGTGCCAGCAGGGGGACTAGCGGGAGAGGGGAGCTGTTTTTT. The rearrangement links TRBV7-6 to TRBJ2-2; 14 bases agree with TRBD2. V lost 6 bases and J lost 8; bases outside the gene matches: 2. Germline loops: CDR1 SGHVS, CDR2 FNYEAQ. CDR3 length equals 14 residues.

J is TRBJ2-2 and V is TRBV5-4, with 9 nucleotides matching TRBD2. Germline CDR1 reads SGHNT; CDR2 reads YYREEE (reference sequence). V gave up 0 bases and J gave up 4 bases; unmatched junction bases: 4. This CDR3 has 16 residues. The CDR3 nucleotides read TGTGCCAGCAGCTTGGGGGGACTAGCAGGCACCGGGGAGCTGTTTTTT. This codes for CASSLGGLAGTGELFF.

This chain uses TRBV18 with TRBJ1-2; TRBD1 matches at 10 bases. Germline assignment: CDR1 KGHSH and CDR2 LQKENI. This CDR3 is 18 amino acids long. V lost 2 bases, J lost 4 bases, and 13 bases stayed unmatched. The CDR3: CASSPTIGTGDLGYGYTF. CDR3 sequence (DNA): TGTGCCAGCTCACCAACCATCGGGACAGGGGACCTTGGCTATGGCTACACCTTC.

The gene calls are TRBV28 and TRBJ2-7; 8 positions agree with TRBD2. CDR1 and CDR2 from the germline V gene are MDHEN and SYDVKM. The CDR3 length is 13 residues. Trimming at V came to 7 bases and at J to 2 bases, leaving 4 bases not matched to a gene. CDR3 DNA: TGTGCCAGCACCGCCGGGGGGGCCTACGAGCAGTACTTC. This translates into CASTAGGAYEQYF.

J is TRBJ1-3 and V is TRBV19; 7 bases are shared with TRBD1. Losses at the gene ends were 3 bases for V and 2 bases for J; bases not matched to a gene: 1. Per germline, CDR1 LNHDA and CDR2 SQIVND (reference sequence). The length of the CDR3 is 14 residues. CDR3 amino acids: CASSIGTAGNTIYF. Here the CDR3 DNA reads TGTGCCAGTAGTATCGGGACAGCTGGAAACACCATATATTTT.

The gene calls are TRBV19 and TRBJ2-2, with D perhaps matching TRBD1 (6 bases). The CDR3 is 15 amino acids. Between the trimmed V and J ends, which lost 6 bases and 4 bases, there was a span of 15 bases. From germline, CDR1 is LNHDA and CDR2 SQIVND (reference sequence). The CDR3 coding sequence is TGTGCCAGTAGATTGACAGGAGAACTCACCGGGGAGCTGTTTTTT. This gives the protein CASRLTGELTGELFF.

The genes are TRBV7-3 and TRBJ2-1; possibly TRBD1 for D (6 bases). CDR3 length: 14 residues. V lost 1 base, J lost 5 bases, and 9 bases lay in between. Germline V lookup: CDR1 SGHTA, CDR2 FQGTGA. The CDR3 sequence: CASSLMGADNEQFF. CDR3 bases: TGTGCCAGCAGCTTAATGGGGGCTGACAATGAGCAGTTCTTC. The full variable domain, in which reference TRBV7-3 and TRBJ2-1 provide the parts outside the CDR3, is GAGVSQTPSNKVTEKGKYVELRCDPISGHTALYWYRQSLGQGPEFLIYFQGTGAADDSGLPNDRFFAVRPEGSVSTLKIQRTERGDSAVYLCASSLMGADNEQFFGPGTRLTVL.

This chain links TRBV19 with TRBJ2-1; D might be TRBD1 (5 bases). With 2 bases removed from V and 9 bases from J, the gap between germline ends came to 11 bases. The CDR3 loop spans 13 amino acids. CDR1 and CDR2 (germline): LNHDA, SQIVND (reference sequence). CDR3 nucleotide sequence: TGTGCCAGTAGTATAAGGGGCCTCGGTGAGCAGTTCTTC. Its translation: CASSIRGLGEQFF. Together with reference TRBV19 and TRBJ2-1, the CDR3 gives the full variable domain: DGGITQSPKYLFRKEGQNVTLSCEQNLNHDAMYWYRQDPGQGLRLIYYSQIVNDFQKGDIAEGYSVSREKKESFPLTVTSAQKNPTAFYLCASSIRGLGEQFFGPGTRLTVL.

The chain recombines TRBV9 with TRBJ1-1; D is uncertain. The CDR3 sequence is 14 residues long. Germline values: CDR1 SGDLS, CDR2 YYNGEE. The V end was cut by 3 bases, the J end by 4 bases, with 13 bases between. Here the CDR3 DNA reads TGTGCCAGCAGCGAGGGAGCAGGCGCCACTGAAGCTTTCTTT. Its translation is CASSEGAGATEAFF.

The chain joins TRBV6-1 to TRBJ2-7; 11 bases align to TRBD2. The CDR3 contains 15 residues. CDR1 and CDR2 from the germline V gene are MNHNS and SASEGT. Germline trimming cut 4 bases from V and 2 bases from J; bases unmatched to any gene: 4. The CDR3 loop reads CASSVVAGGPYEQYF. CDR3 coding DNA: TGTGCCAGCAGTGTCGTAGCGGGAGGGCCCTACGAGCAGTACTTC.

DNA for the CDR3: TGTGCCAGCAGAACCGGGACAGGTTTTTATAGCAATCAGCCCCAGCATTTT. Residues: CASRTGTGFYSNQPQHF. This chain connects TRBV28 to TRBJ1-5; 8 bases agree with TRBD1. V dropped 6 bases and J dropped 0; count of bases not matched to a gene: 10. CDR1 and CDR2 (germline): MDHEN, SYDVKM. This CDR3 region has 17 residues.

The rearrangement uses TRBV6-1 and TRBJ1-5; 9 positions match TRBD1. V was pared by 4 bases and J by 6 bases, with 1 base of the junction left unmatched. Looked up from germline, CDR1 is MNHNS and CDR2 is SASEGT. This CDR3 contains 13 residues. The CDR3 bases are TGTGCCAGCAGTGGGACAGGGGTTCAGCCCCAGCATTTT. This gives the protein CASSGTGVQPQHF.

The CDR3 nucleotides read TGTGCCAGTAGTACCCCCAGGACAGGTCAAGAGACCCAGTACTTC. Amino acids: CASSTPRTGQETQYF. The chain couples TRBV19 to TRBJ2-5; TRBD1 matches at 7 bases. The germline V gene encodes CDR1 LNHDA and CDR2 SQIVND (reference sequence). Trimming removed 4 bases from V and 2 bases from J; junction bases left unmatched: 7. There are 15 residues in the CDR3. The full variable domain, completed using reference TRBV19 and TRBJ2-5, is DGGITQSPKYLFRKEGQNVTLSCEQNLNHDAMYWYRQDPGQGLRLIYYSQIVNDFQKGDIAEGYSVSREKKESFPLTVTSAQKNPTAFYLCASSTPRTGQETQYFGPGTRLLVL.

This clone has only a few counts. This chain links TRBV7-9 with TRBJ1-2, with a weak D call TRBD1 (5 bases). There are 13 residues in the CDR3. The V gene lost 4 bases and the J gene lost 7 bases, with 13 bases spanning the gap. CDR1 SEHNR and CDR2 FQNEAQ come from the germline V gene (reference sequence). CDR3 coding DNA: TGTGCCAGCAGCTCCACAGGATTAGGTGGCTACACCTTC. Translation gives CASSSTGLGGYTF.

The V gene is TRBV28, the J gene TRBJ2-7, with D possibly being TRBD2 (5 bases). V dropped 6 bases and J dropped 4 bases, with 28 bases sitting between them. CDR1 is MDHEN, CDR2 SYDVKM, per germline. The CDR3 contains 18 residues. CDR3 in amino acids: CASRPVSSGPGGAYEQYF. CDR3 nucleotides: TGTGCCAGCAGACCCGTATCCTCGGGCCCCGGAGGTGCGTACGAGCAGTACTTC.

The chain links TRBV5-4 to TRBJ1-6, with D perhaps matching TRBD1 (6 bases). The germline V and J ends were trimmed by 4 bases and 7 bases, with 9 bases remaining between them. The CDR3 contains 13 residues. CDR1 is SGHNT and CDR2 is YYREEE in the germline V gene (reference sequence). The CDR3 nucleotides are TGTGCCAGCAGCCCAGGACAGAATTCACCCCTCCACTTT. Translation gives CASSPGQNSPLHF.

The chain employs TRBV19 and TRBJ1-2, with TRBD1 matching over 7 bases. J gave up 6 bases and V 3 bases, and 1 base lay outside the gene matches. Germline V gives CDR1 LNHDA, CDR2 SQIVND (reference sequence). The CDR3 has 12 amino acids. The CDR3, as DNA: TGTGCCAGTAGTATGACAGGGCATGGCTACACCTTC. Translated, it gives CASSMTGHGYTF. Drawing the rest from reference TRBV19 and TRBJ1-2, the complete variable domain is DGGITQSPKYLFRKEGQNVTLSCEQNLNHDAMYWYRQDPGQGLRLIYYSQIVNDFQKGDIAEGYSVSREKKESFPLTVTSAQKNPTAFYLCASSMTGHGYTFGSGTRLTVV.

J is TRBJ2-7 and V is TRBV7-2; TRBD2 might be the D (6 bases). V lost 3 bases to trimming and J lost 0 bases, with 9 bases between them. This CDR3 has 14 residues. CDR1 and CDR2 from the germline V gene are SGHTA and FQGNSA. The CDR3 coding sequence is TGTGCCAGCAGCTTTGCCGGGAGCTCCTACGAGCAGTACTTC. This encodes CASSFAGSSYEQYF. The complete variable domain, with remaining parts taken from reference TRBV7-2 and TRBJ2-7, reads GAGVSQSPSNKVTEKGKDVELRCDPISGHTALYWYRQSLGQGLEFLIYFQGNSAPDKSGLPSDRFSAERTGGSVSTLTIQRTQQEDSAVYLCASSFAGSSYEQYFGPGTRLTVT.

The chain couples TRBV9 to TRBJ1-2; maybe TRBD1 (5 bases). V was shortened by 0 bases and J by 3 bases, with 6 bases between the two germline ends. The CDR3 extends over 13 amino acids. Germline CDR1 SGDLS, CDR2 YYNGEE. DNA of the CDR3: TGTGCCAGCAGCGTAGGGGGGTACTATGGCTACACCTTC. Amino acid sequence: CASSVGGYYGYTF.

This sequence joins TRBV4-1 and TRBJ2-5; D tentatively reads TRBD1 or TRBD2 (6 bases each). CDR1 MGHRA and CDR2 YSYEKL come from the germline V gene. Deletions cut 4 bases from V and 1 base from J, with 16 bases between. The CDR3 is 16 amino acids. The CDR3 protein is CASSPQQGGFQETQYF. CDR3 DNA sequence: TGCGCCAGCAGCCCACAACAGGGAGGATTCCAAGAGACCCAGTACTTC.

This chain connects TRBV28 to TRBJ2-7, with TRBD1 matching 9 bases. The CDR3 extends over 15 amino acids. V lost 6 bases and J lost 1; bases outside the gene matches: 7. CDR1 is MDHEN, CDR2 SYDVKM, per germline. CDR3 residues: CASSIDRGSSYEQYF. In nucleotides, the CDR3 is TGTGCCAGCAGCATAGACAGGGGGTCTTCCTACGAGCAGTACTTC.

V gene TRBV6-6 combines with J gene TRBJ2-7; D may be TRBD1 (6 bases). The CDR3 extends over 15 amino acids. CDR1 is MNHNY and CDR2 is SVGAGI in the germline V gene (reference sequence). Trimming stripped 0 bases from V and 7 bases from J, with 16 bases between. The CDR3 spells CASSYSTGPSLEQYF. The CDR3 DNA reads TGTGCCAGCAGTTACTCGACAGGCCCCTCATTGGAGCAGTACTTC.

The rearrangement joins TRBV9 to TRBJ2-1; weak D call: TRBD2 (6 bases). Germline assignment: CDR1 SGDLS and CDR2 YYNGEE. The CDR3 is 14 amino acids. The V end was cut by 0 bases, the J end by 9 bases, with 13 bases between. CDR3 sequence reads: CASSVESGLGEQFF. DNA for the CDR3: TGTGCCAGCAGCGTAGAGTCGGGACTTGGTGAGCAGTTCTTC.

This clone has just one count. The chain recombines TRBV27 with TRBJ2-7; D gene ambiguous. V lost 1 base, J lost 0 bases, and 13 bases lay in between. CDR3 size: 16 residues. The germline V gene encodes CDR1 MNHEY and CDR2 SMNVEV (reference sequence). The CDR3 sequence is CASSLYIKISSYEQYF. CDR3 coding DNA: TGTGCCAGCAGTTTATATATAAAAATTAGCTCCTACGAGCAGTACTTC.

The V and J genes are TRBV11-2 and TRBJ2-7; D gene ambiguous. The CDR3 sequence is 14 residues long. CDR1 and CDR2 from the germline V gene are SGHAT and FQNNGV. Trimming stripped 3 bases from V and 3 bases from J, with 12 bases between. This chain's CDR3 is CASSFRLQLYEQYF. DNA of the CDR3: TGTGCCAGCAGCTTTAGGTTACAGCTCTACGAGCAGTACTTC.

This chain uses TRBV7-9 with TRBJ2-3; 7 bases map to TRBD2. This CDR3 comprises 15 residues. The V and J ends lost 1 base and 4 bases, in that order; junction bases with no gene match: 5. Germline V gene data show CDR1 as SEHNR and CDR2 as FQNEAQ (reference sequence). The CDR3 loop is CASSLVARGADTQYF. In DNA, the CDR3 is TGTGCCAGCAGCTTAGTTGCCCGGGGGGCAGATACGCAGTATTTT.